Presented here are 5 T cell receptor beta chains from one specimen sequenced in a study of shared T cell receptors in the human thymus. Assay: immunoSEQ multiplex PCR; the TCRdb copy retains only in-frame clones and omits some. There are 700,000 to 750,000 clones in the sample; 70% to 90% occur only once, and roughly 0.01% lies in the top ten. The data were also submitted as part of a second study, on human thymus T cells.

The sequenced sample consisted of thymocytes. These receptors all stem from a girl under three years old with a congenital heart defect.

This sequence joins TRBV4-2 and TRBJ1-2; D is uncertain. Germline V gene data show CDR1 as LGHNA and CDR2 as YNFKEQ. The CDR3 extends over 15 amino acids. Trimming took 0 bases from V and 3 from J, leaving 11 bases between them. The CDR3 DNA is TGTGCCAGCAGCCAAGATGGGCAGATCCACTATGGCTACACCTTC. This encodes CASSQDGQIHYGYTF.

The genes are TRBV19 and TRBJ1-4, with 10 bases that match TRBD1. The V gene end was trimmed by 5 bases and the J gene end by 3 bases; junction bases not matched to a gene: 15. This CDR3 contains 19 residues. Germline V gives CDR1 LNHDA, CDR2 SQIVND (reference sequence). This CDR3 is CASSPPAGTGEVANEKLFF. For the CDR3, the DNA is TGTGCCAGTAGTCCCCCTGCCGGGACAGGGGAGGTGGCTAATGAAAAACTGTTTTTT. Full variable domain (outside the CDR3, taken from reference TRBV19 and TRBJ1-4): DGGITQSPKYLFRKEGQNVTLSCEQNLNHDAMYWYRQDPGQGLRLIYYSQIVNDFQKGDIAEGYSVSREKKESFPLTVTSAQKNPTAFYLCASSPPAGTGEVANEKLFFGSGTQLSVL.

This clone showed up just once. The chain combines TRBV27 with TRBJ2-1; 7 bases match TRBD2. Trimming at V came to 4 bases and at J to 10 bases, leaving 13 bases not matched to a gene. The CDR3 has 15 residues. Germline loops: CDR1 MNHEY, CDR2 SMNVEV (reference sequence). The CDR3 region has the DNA TGTGCCAGCAGTTCCTCTGGGCCAGCGGGGCCCGAGCAGTTCTTC. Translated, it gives CASSSSGPAGPEQFF.

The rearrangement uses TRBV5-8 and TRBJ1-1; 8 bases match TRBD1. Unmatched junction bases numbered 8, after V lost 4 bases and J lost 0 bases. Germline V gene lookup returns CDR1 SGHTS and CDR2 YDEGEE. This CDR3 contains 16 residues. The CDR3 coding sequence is TGTGCCAGCAGCCTCCGGGACAGGACTCTGAACACTGAAGCTTTCTTT. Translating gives CASSLRDRTLNTEAFF.

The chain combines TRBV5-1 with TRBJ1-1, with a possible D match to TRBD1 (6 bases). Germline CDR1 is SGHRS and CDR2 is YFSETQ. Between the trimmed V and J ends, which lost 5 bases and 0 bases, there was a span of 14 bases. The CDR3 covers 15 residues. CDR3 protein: CASSFTGFLNTEAFF. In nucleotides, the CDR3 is TGCGCCAGCAGTTTCACAGGGTTTTTGAACACTGAAGCTTTCTTT.